This T cell receptor beta chain derives from a study of response to subunit inactivated influenza vaccine (dated by TCRdb to the late 2010s). With respect to the entire study: To follow how T cells responded to a trivalent subunit inactivated influenza vaccine, the researchers relied on deep quantitative profiling of the T cell receptor repertoire. Study-level results and caveats: The authors proposed that each seasonal influenza vaccination may bring in only a limited number of new T cells.

This clonotype was recorded many times. Its antigen target is currently unknown. There are no base qualities to consult, and no much larger clone falls within one base. The junction shows trimming of 7 bases on V and 3 bases on J, and the gene matches do not reach 9 bases of it. The CDR3 runs 15 residues from the cysteine to the phenylalanine. Only the CDR3 DNA stays, 45 bases, in frame from base 1. Reading the germline V gene gives CDR1 MDHEN and CDR2 SYDVKM. The library was obtained by RT-PCR. Sequencing was performed on an Illumina HiSeq 2500. Using fastp at Q25 and MiXCR, TCRdb reprocessed the public reads and kept productive beta chains. Rows with a matching CDR3 protein are joined into one entry that keeps the most common DNA and genes. Recorded for this sample are about 540,000 distinct CDR3 sequences; roughly 23% of them occurred a single time. In total, the top ten clones hold 2.5% to 3.5% of the sample.

The sample was also linked to a second study, of T cells expressing NK-cell markers. The second study also describes: The TCR beta cDNA libraries were made using 5'RACE template switching, a step that added both a universal primer site and unique molecular identifiers. In sorted CD3+CD56+NKG2C+, CD3+CD56+NKG2C- and CD3+CD56-NKG2C+ T-cell subsets from several donors, TCR beta-chain repertoires were profiled. Among the eight sequenced donors, only one was HCMV-seronegative, while the other seven were HCMV-seropositive. In several experiments an anti-gammadeltaTCR antibody was added to restrict sorting to alphabetaTCR-expressing T cells. For six donors, the dominant CD3+CD56+NKG2C+ clonotypes were among the top 10 CD8+ clonotypes and accounted for roughly 1.0-8% of CD8+ T cells. Those dominant clonotypes were again the most abundant among CD3+CD56-NKG2C+ cells in several donors, at roughly 28.3-60.1%. It remained unclear whether the expanded NKG2C-expressing T cell clones were specific for HCMV antigens. Randomly selected healthy volunteers, three men and five women, were used as the eight sequenced donors. HCMV serostatus was determined by detecting HCMV-specific IgG in serum with a commercial ELISA kit. Peripheral blood mononuclear cells were isolated from blood by Ficoll density gradient centrifugation. Using Miltenyi isolation kits, CD4+ and CD8+ T cells were isolated from PBMC through magnetic immunoseparation. Synthesis of cDNA was primed from the TCR beta constant segment and was followed by two consecutive PCR amplification steps. Illumina HiSeq 2000/2500, MiSeq or NextSeq was used to sequence libraries as 2 x 150 bp reads. MIGEC was used to demultiplex reads and group the reads by UMI, and MiTCR was used to assemble and quantify clonotypes. To remove erroneous sequences, TCR cDNA sequences were retained only when supported by two or more reads. The tcR package was used for downstream repertoire analysis, and clonotypes were matched between fractions using CDR3 nucleotide sequence together with V segment. VDJmatch was used to annotate antigen specificity against VDJdb, with one amino acid substitution allowed in CDR3.

This sample comprised CD4+ T cells sorted from PBMCs, obtained 12 days after vaccination. The chain employs TRBV28 and TRBJ1-1; 9 central nucleotides agree with TRBD1. The sequence came from a man aged 50 to 60 who received an inactivated influenza vaccine. Donor details come from another sample of the same person, matched by shared clones. The bases are TGTGCCAGCACTCTCGTGGGGACAGGGCACACTGAAGCTTTCTTT. This translates into CASTLVGTGHTEAFF.